This TCR beta chain emerged from a study of blood T cell repertoires in COVID-19. At the level of the study: The United States, Italy and Spain supplied acute and convalescent COVID-19 samples.

Looked up from germline, CDR1 is SEHNR and CDR2 is FQNEAQ (reference sequence). Trimming left V 2 bases short and J 2 bases short, with 7 bases between. The length of the CDR3 is 13 residues. In the authors' methods: Amplification from reference gene primers served as the basis for estimated nucleated cell counts. Clones were sequenced by immunoSEQ multiplex PCR, and TCRdb holds only the in-frame ones, with some missing. Clonal size and the V and J genes are those of that table, whereas D and trimming came from the DNA. The data hold 95,000 to 120,000 clones, with around 83% observed a single time. Seattle participants joined during active infection and were tracked over time.

This TCR came from a woman aged 55-70 years with COVID-19, enrolled during active disease. The V gene is TRBV7-9, the J gene TRBJ2-7; tentative D call: TRBD2 (5 bases). Sequencing was performed on peripheral blood. CDR3 nucleotide sequence: TGTGCCAGCAGCTTACCGGGGACCTACGAGCAGTACTTC. It yields the protein CASSLPGTYEQYF.